This T cell receptor beta chain was captured by sequencing in a study of blood T cell repertoires in COVID-19. The overall study: COVID-19 samples collected from the United States, Italy and Spain covered acute and convalescent phases. The cDNA or gDNA used as material had been derived from T cells, B-cell-depleted T cells, or PBMCs.

Trimming pared 7 bases from V and 2 bases from J, leaving 7 bases between. From germline, CDR1 is SEHNR and CDR2 FQNEAQ (reference sequence). This CDR3 region has 12 residues. How the authors handled the data: Amplification of reference gene primers was used by the study to estimate nucleated cell counts. Sequencing used immunoSEQ multiplex PCR; TCRdb keeps in-frame clones, though not all of them. The V and J calls and clone size come from that table; D and trimming were worked out from the DNA. The sample includes about 170,000 clones, over 80% of them seen just once. The gene calls are TRBV7-9 and TRBJ2-3; D uncertain. The specimen was peripheral blood. The receptor's source is a woman aged 55 to 70 with acute or convalescent COVID-19. The CDR3 nucleotides read TGTGCCAGCACCCTAGACACAGATACGCAGTATTTT. This sequence encodes CASTLDTDTQYF.